Each of the 10 T cell receptor beta chains below was sequenced from the same sample in a study of cytomegalovirus exposure and HLA in healthy donors. The PCR made use of 60 Vbeta and 13 Jbeta primers. The protocol was immunoSEQ multiplex PCR, while the TCRdb copy is restricted to in-frame clones and leaves out a portion. The data show about 90,000 clones, more than 55% seen once. Material for sequencing was PBMCs. Receptor source: a woman in her twenties or thirties in good health and CMV-seropositive.

Ten or more counts support this clone. The chain joins TRBV6-5 to TRBJ1-2; D gene unclear. The germline V gene has CDR1 MNHEY and CDR2 SVGAGI. The CDR3 runs to 14 residues. V lost 6 bases and J lost 3, with 14 bases in between. CDR3 amino acids: CASRRGITHYGYTF. The CDR3 DNA reads as TGTGCCAGCAGACGGGGAATAACTCACTATGGCTACACCTTC.

This chain uses TRBV19 with TRBJ1-4; maybe TRBD1 (5 bases). The CDR3 extends over 14 amino acids. CDR1 is LNHDA, CDR2 SQIVND, per germline (reference sequence). Trimming took off 5 bases at V and 1 base at J, with 8 bases between the two ends. In DNA form, the CDR3 reads TGTGCCAGTAGTTGGGGGGGAACTAATGAAAAACTGTTTTTT. This translates into CASSWGGTNEKLFF.

V gene TRBV5-5 combines with J gene TRBJ2-1; a possible D gene is TRBD2 (6 bases). The germline CDR1 and CDR2 sequences are SGHKS and YYEKEE (reference sequence). Trimming cost V 4 bases and J 8 bases, with 10 bases left between them. The CDR3 is 12 residues long. The CDR3 DNA is TGTGCCAGCAGCCTACTAGCAGATGAGCAGTTCTTC. Translated: CASSLLADEQFF.

J is TRBJ1-2 and V is TRBV7-2, with TRBD1 identical over 7 bases. CDR1 and CDR2 from the germline V gene are SGHTA and FQGNSA. This CDR3 region has 17 residues. V shed 7 bases and J 8 bases; nucleotides not matched to a gene: 22. The DNA for the CDR3 is TGTGCCAGCACCCCATTTATGGAGGGGGCATCGGATATGGGCTACACCTTC. The encoded protein is CASTPFMEGASDMGYTF. The entire variable domain, with the rest obtained from reference TRBV7-2 and TRBJ1-2, is as follows: GAGVSQSPSNKVTEKGKDVELRCDPISGHTALYWYRQSLGQGLEFLIYFQGNSAPDKSGLPSDRFSAERTGGSVSTLTIQRTQQEDSAVYLCASTPFMEGASDMGYTFGSGTRLTVV.

The chain carries TRBV12-5 and TRBJ2-3; TRBD2 matches 8 bases. The V gene's germline CDR1 is LGHNT and CDR2 FRNRAP. This CDR3 spans 16 amino acids. The V gene end was trimmed by 6 bases and the J gene end by 1 base; junction bases not matched to a gene: 9. The chain's CDR3 is CASGPHVSGGTDTQYF. CDR3 DNA sequence: TGTGCTAGTGGCCCCCACGTTAGCGGGGGCACAGATACGCAGTATTTT.

The V and J genes are TRBV14 and TRBJ1-1, with 7 bases that match TRBD1. J lost 2 bases, V lost 6 bases, and 6 bases had no gene match. The CDR3 covers 14 residues. Germline V lookup: CDR1 SGHDN, CDR2 FVKESK. In nucleotides, the CDR3 is TGTGCCAGCAGTCAGACAGGGACTAACACTGAAGCTTTCTTT. It specifies CASSQTGTNTEAFF.

The CDR3 region is CASSATGENSPLHF. CDR3 DNA: TGTGCCAGCAGTGCAACAGGAGAAAATTCACCCCTCCACTTT. This rearrangement joins TRBV6-4 to TRBJ1-6; maybe TRBD1 (5 bases). The germline V gene has CDR1 MRHNA and CDR2 SNTAGT. Trimming took 4 bases from V and 7 from J, leaving 11 bases between them. The CDR3 contains 14 residues.

This chain uses TRBV7-6 with TRBJ2-7; tentatively, D is TRBD2 (6 bases). V shed 1 base and J shed 2 bases, with 12 bases lying between them. The CDR3 runs 15 residues. Germline V gene sequence: CDR1 SGHVS, CDR2 FNYEAQ. Here the CDR3 DNA reads TGTGCCAGCAGCTTAGATGGTAGCGGAACCTACGAGCAGTACTTC. As protein: CASSLDGSGTYEQYF.

The V gene is TRBV7-9, the J gene TRBJ1-1, with unresolved D. This CDR3 has 15 amino acids. With 4 bases removed from V and 2 bases from J, the gap between germline ends came to 14 bases. Per the germline V gene, CDR1 is SEHNR and CDR2 is FQNEAQ (reference sequence). CDR3: CASSSNRNPNTEAFF. DNA of the CDR3: TGTGCCAGCAGCTCGAACAGAAATCCAAACACTGAAGCTTTCTTT. Combining the CDR3 with reference TRBV7-9 and TRBJ1-1 gives the whole variable domain DTGVSQNPRHKITKRGQNVTFRCDPISEHNRLYWYRQTLGQGPEFLTYFQNEAQLEKSRLLSDRFSAERPKGSFSTLEIQRTEQGDSAMYLCASSSNRNPNTEAFFGQGTRLTVV.

The gene calls are TRBV7-3 and TRBJ2-2; D is possibly TRBD2 (5 bases). The CDR3 consists of 14 residues. Trimming removed 3 bases at V and 4 bases at J, with 9 bases between. Looked up from germline, CDR1 is SGHTA and CDR2 is FQGTGA. CDR3 sequence: CASSFGGSTGELFF. The CDR3 coding sequence is TGTGCCAGCAGCTTTGGTGGGAGCACCGGGGAGCTGTTTTTT. The full variable domain, in which reference TRBV7-3 and TRBJ2-2 provide the parts outside the CDR3, is GAGVSQTPSNKVTEKGKYVELRCDPISGHTALYWYRQSLGQGPEFLIYFQGTGAADDSGLPNDRFFAVRPEGSVSTLKIQRTERGDSAVYLCASSFGGSTGELFFGEGSRLTVL.